Listed below are T cell receptor beta chains from one sample, sequenced in a study of human T cells and chemical hapten exposure. TCRdb ran MiXCR on the RACE reads and lists one entry per CDR3 protein. Of fewer than 140,000 distinct CDR3 sequences listed, 12% are singletons. The sample was whole blood, taken in connection with sensitization to the hapten diphenylcyclopropenone (DPC). The receptors derive from a woman between 50 and 59 years old with alopecia areata. Some clones in this sample may be carry-over from other donors' samples. Both conserved end residues are part of each CDR3. The D gene is left open where the match is weak. The size of a clone is reported for some rows only, either as once, few or many, or as a class for expanded clones.

>NA|TRBJ2-1|TRBV28|16|few
TGTGCCACCAGGGGTGCAGACTCGAGCTCCTACAATGAGCAGTTCTTC
CATRGADSSSYNEQFF
>TRBD2|TRBJ2-3|TRBV4-3|17|few
TGCGCCAGCAGCCTCTCACCCTGGGCGGGGGGCACAGATACGCAGTATTTT
CASSLSPWAGGTDTQYF
>NA|TRBJ1-1|TRBV4-1|15|NA
TGCGCCAGCAGCCACGAACTTCAAATGCAGAGTGAAGCTTTCTTT
CASSHELQMQSEAFF
>NA|TRBJ2-3|TRBV29-1|12|few
TGCAGCGTTGGGGCTTCGAGAGCGACGCAGTATTTT
CSVGASRATQYF
>NA|TRBJ2-1|TRBV7-2|15|NA
TGTGCCAGCAGCTTAGGTGGTCAGGGGTACAATGAGCAGTTCTTC
CASSLGGQGYNEQFF
>NA|TRBJ2-2|TRBV12-3/TRBV12-4|13|NA
TGTGCCAGCAGTTTAGACGTTGGCGGGGAGCTGTTTTTT
CASSLDVGGELFF
>TRBD1|TRBJ2-2|TRBV29-1|14|NA
TGCAGCGTTGAAGGGGGACAGGGAGCCGGGGAGCTGTTTTTT
CSVEGGQGAGELFF
>NA|TRBJ2-2|TRBV7-9|14|few
TGTGCCAGCAGCGACGGCACGAACACCGGGGAGCTGTTTTTT
CASSDGTNTGELFF
>TRBD1|TRBJ2-7|TRBV28|14|NA
TGTGCCAGCAGCCGGGCGGGACAGGGGCGCGAGCAGTACTTC
CASSRAGQGREQYF
>TRBD2|TRBJ2-1|TRBV5-8|20|NA
TGTGCCACCCCCTTGGTAGGACTAGCGGGGGGTTCAAGCTCCTACAATGAGCAGTTCTTC
CATPLVGLAGGSSSYNEQFF
>NA|TRBJ2-1|TRBV18|14|few
TGTGCCAGCGTTAGCGCTGGCTCCTACAATGAGCAGTTCTTC
CASVSAGSYNEQFF
>TRBD1|TRBJ1-1|TRBV6-6|13|NA
TGTGCCAGCAGTCAACAAACAGGGGGTGAAGCTTTCTTT
CASSQQTGGEAFF
>TRBD1|TRBJ2-3|TRBV18|16|NA
TGTGCCAGCTCACCCCCCGGGACAGTGGTCCCAGATACGCAGTATTTT
CASSPPGTVVPDTQYF
>TRBD1|TRBJ2-6|TRBV6-1|17|many
TGTGCCAGCATGCATAGGACAGGGAGTTCTGGGGCCAACGTCCTGACTTTC
CASMHRTGSSGANVLTF
>NA|TRBJ2-2|TRBV18|14|few
TGTGCCAGCTCACCGCACGCGAACACCGGGGAGCTGTTTTTT
CASSPHANTGELFF